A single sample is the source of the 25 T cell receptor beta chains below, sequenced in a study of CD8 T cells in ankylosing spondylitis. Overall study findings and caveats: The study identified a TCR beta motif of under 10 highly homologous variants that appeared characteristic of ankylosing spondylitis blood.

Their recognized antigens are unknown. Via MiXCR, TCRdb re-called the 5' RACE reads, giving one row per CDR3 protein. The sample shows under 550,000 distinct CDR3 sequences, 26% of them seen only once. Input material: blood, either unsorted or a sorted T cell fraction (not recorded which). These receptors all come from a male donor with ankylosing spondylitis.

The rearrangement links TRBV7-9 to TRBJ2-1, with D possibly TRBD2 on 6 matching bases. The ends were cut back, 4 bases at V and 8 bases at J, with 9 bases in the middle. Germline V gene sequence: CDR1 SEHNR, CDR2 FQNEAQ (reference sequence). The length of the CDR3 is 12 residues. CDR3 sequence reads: CASSSSGDEQFF. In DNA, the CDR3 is TGTGCCAGCAGCTCCTCGGGGGATGAGCAGTTCTTC.

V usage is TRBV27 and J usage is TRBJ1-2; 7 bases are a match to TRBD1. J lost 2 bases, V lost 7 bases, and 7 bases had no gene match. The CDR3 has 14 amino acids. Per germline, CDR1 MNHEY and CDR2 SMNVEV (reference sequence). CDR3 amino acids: CASKNQDRNYGYTF. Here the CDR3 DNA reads TGTGCCAGCAAAAATCAGGACAGGAACTATGGCTACACCTTC.

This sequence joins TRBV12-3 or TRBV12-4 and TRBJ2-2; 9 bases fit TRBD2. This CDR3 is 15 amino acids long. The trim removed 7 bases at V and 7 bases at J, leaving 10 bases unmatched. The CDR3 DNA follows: TGTGCCAGCACCCGGGGTAGCGGGAGAGGCGGGGAGCTGTTTTTT. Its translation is CASTRGSGRGGELFF.

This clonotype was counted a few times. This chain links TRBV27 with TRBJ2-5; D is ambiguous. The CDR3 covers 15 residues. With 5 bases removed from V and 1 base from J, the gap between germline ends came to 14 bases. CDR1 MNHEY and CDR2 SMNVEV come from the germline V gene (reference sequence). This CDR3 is CASSARWDLQETQYF. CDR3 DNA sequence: TGTGCCAGCAGTGCCCGTTGGGATCTCCAAGAGACCCAGTACTTC.

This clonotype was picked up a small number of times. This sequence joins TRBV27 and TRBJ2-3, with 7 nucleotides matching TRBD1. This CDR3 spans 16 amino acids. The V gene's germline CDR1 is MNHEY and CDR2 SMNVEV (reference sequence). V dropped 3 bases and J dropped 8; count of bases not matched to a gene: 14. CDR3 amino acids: CASSFGQDRKGGTQYF. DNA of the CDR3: TGTGCCAGCAGTTTCGGACAGGACCGGAAGGGTGGTACGCAGTATTTT.

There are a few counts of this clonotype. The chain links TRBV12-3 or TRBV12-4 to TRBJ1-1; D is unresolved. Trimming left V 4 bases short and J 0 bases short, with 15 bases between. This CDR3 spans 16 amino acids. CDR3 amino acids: CASSSDLQLMNTEAFF. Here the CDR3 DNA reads TGTGCCAGCAGTTCCGACTTACAGTTAATGAACACTGAAGCTTTCTTT.

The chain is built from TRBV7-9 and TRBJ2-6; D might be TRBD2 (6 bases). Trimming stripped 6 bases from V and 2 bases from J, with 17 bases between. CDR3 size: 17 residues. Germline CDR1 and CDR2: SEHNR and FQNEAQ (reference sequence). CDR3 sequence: CASSHGGVETGANVLTF. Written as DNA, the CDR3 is TGTGCCAGCAGTCACGGCGGGGTAGAGACTGGGGCCAACGTCCTGACTTTC.

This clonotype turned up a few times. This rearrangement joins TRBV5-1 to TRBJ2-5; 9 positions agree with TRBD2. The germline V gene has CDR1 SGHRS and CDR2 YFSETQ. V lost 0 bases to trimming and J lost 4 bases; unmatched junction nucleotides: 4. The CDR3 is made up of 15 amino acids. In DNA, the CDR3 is TGCGCCAGCAGCTTGGTTAGCGGGAGATTAGAGACCCAGTACTTC. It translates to CASSLVSGRLETQYF.

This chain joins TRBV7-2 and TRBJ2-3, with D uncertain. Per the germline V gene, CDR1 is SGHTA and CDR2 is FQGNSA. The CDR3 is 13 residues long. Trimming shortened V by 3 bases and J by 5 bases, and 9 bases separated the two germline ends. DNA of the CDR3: TGTGCCAGCAGCTTCAACATGTTAGATACGCAGTATTTT. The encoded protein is CASSFNMLDTQYF.

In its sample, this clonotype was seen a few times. The CDR3 DNA is TGTGCCAGCAGCTTAGACCAAGGGCCGAATGAGCAGTTCTTC. Translating it yields CASSLDQGPNEQFF. The chain has TRBV7-9 and TRBJ2-1; unclear D gene. Looked up from germline, CDR1 is SEHNR and CDR2 is FQNEAQ (reference sequence). The V end was cut by 1 base, the J end by 7 bases, with 11 bases between. The length of the CDR3 is 14 residues.

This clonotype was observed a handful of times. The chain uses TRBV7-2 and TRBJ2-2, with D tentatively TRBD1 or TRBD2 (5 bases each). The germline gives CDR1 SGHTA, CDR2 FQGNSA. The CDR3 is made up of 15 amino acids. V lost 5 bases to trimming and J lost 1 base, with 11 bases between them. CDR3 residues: CASSQFGGNTGELFF. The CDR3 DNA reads TGTGCCAGCAGCCAGTTTGGGGGGAACACCGGGGAGCTGTTTTTT.

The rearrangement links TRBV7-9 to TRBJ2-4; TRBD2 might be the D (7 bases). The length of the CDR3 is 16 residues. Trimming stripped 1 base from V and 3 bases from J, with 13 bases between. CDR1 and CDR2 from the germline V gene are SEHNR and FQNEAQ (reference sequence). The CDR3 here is CASSLEAGEGKNIQYF. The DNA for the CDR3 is TGTGCCAGCAGCTTAGAGGCAGGGGAGGGCAAAAACATTCAGTACTTC. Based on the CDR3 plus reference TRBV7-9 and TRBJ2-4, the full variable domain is DTGVSQNPRHKITKRGQNVTFRCDPISEHNRLYWYRQTLGQGPEFLTYFQNEAQLEKSRLLSDRFSAERPKGSFSTLEIQRTEQGDSAMYLCASSLEAGEGKNIQYFGAGTRLSVL.

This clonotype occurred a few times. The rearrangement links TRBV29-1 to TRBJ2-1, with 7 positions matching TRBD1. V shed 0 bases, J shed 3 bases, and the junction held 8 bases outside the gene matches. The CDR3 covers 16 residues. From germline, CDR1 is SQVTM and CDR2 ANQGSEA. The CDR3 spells CSVEDLAGGFYNEQFF. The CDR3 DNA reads TGCAGCGTTGAAGATCTGGCAGGGGGATTCTACAATGAGCAGTTCTTC.

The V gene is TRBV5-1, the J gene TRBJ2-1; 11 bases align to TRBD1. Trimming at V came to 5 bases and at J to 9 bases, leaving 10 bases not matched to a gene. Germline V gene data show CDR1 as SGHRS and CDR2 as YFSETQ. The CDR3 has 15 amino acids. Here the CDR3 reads CASSSRDRGRGEQFF. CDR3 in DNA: TGCGCCAGCAGTTCCCGGGACAGGGGGAGAGGTGAGCAGTTCTTC.

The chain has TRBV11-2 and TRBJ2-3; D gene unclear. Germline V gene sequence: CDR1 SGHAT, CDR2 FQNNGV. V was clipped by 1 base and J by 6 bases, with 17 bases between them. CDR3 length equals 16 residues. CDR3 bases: TGTGCCAGCAGCTTAGGACCGGATAGGGCCGTGGATACGCAGTATTTT. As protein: CASSLGPDRAVDTQYF.

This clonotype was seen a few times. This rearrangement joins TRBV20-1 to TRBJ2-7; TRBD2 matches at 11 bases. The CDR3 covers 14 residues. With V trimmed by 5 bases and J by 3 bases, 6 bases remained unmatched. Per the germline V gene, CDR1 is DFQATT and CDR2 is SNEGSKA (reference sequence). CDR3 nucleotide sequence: TGCAGTGCTCTAGTCACTAGCGGGAGCTACGAGCAGTACTTC. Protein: CSALVTSGSYEQYF.

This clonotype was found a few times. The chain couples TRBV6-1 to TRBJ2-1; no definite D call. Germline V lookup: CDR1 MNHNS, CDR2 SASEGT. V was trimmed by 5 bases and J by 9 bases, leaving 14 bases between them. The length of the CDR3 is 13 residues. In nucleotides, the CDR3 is TGTGCCAGCAGTATAGGGCTAGGGCGTGAGCAGTTCTTC. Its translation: CASSIGLGREQFF.

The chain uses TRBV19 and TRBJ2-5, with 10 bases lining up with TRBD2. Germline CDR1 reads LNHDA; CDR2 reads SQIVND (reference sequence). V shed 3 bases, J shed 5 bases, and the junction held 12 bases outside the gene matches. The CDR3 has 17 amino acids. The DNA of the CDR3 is TGTGCCAGTAGTATCAACCCTGCTAGCGGGAGTTTTGAGACCCAGTACTTC. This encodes CASSINPASGSFETQYF. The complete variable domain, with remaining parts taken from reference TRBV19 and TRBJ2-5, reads DGGITQSPKYLFRKEGQNVTLSCEQNLNHDAMYWYRQDPGQGLRLIYYSQIVNDFQKGDIAEGYSVSREKKESFPLTVTSAQKNPTAFYLCASSINPASGSFETQYFGPGTRLLVL.

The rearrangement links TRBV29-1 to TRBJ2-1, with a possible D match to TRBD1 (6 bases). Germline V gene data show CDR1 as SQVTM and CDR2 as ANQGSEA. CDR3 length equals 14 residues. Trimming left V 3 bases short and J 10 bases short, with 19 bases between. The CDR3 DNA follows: TGCAGCGTTGAGAGGGGGATCCGGGTGGGGGAGCAGTTCTTC. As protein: CSVERGIRVGEQFF.

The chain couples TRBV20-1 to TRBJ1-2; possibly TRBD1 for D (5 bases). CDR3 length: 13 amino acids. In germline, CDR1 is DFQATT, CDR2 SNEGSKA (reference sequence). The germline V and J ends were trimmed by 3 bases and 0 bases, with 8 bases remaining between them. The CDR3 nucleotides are TGCAGTGCTAGGGGGGTATCTAACTATGGCTACACCTTC. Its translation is CSARGVSNYGYTF.

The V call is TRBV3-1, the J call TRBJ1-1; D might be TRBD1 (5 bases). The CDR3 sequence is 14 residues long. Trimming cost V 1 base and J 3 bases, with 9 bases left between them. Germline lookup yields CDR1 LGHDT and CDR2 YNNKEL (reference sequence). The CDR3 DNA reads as TGTGCCAGCAGCCAAGTAAGCAGGGACACTGAAGCTTTCTTT. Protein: CASSQVSRDTEAFF.

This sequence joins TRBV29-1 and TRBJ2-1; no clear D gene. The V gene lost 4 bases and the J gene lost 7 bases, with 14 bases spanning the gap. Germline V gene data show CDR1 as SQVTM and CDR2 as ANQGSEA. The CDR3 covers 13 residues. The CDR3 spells CSVVSRSGNEQFF. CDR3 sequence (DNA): TGCAGCGTTGTATCTCGGAGTGGGAATGAGCAGTTCTTC.

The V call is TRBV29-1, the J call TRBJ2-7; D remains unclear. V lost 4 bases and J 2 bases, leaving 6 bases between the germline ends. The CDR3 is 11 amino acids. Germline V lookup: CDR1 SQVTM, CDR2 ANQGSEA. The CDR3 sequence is CSVGITYEQYF. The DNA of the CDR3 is TGCAGCGTTGGTATAACCTACGAGCAGTACTTC.

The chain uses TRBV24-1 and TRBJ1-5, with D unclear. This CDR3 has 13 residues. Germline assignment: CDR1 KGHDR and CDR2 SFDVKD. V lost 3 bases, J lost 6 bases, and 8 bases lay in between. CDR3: CATSDEWSQPQHF. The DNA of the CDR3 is TGTGCCACCAGTGATGAGTGGAGTCAGCCCCAGCATTTT.

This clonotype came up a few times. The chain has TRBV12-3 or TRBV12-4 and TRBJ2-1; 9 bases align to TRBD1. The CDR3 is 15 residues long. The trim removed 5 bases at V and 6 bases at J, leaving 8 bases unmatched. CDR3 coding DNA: TGTGCCAGCAGTCCCGCGGGACAGGGTCGCAATGAGCAGTTCTTC. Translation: CASSPAGQGRNEQFF.